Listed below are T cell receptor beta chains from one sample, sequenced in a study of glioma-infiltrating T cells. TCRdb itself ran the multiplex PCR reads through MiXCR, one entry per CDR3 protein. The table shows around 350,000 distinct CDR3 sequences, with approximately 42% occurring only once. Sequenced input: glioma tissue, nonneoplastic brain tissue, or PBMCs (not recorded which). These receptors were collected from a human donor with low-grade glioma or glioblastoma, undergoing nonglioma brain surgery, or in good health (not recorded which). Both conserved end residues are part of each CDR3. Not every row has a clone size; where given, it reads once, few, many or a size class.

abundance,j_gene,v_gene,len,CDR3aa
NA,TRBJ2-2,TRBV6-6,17,CASSYSGLAAATGELFF
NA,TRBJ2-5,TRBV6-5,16,CASSYWGGRSQETQYF
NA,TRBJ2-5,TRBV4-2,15,CASSLAGGFQETQYF
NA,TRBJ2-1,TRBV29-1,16,CSVCHLGTSSYNEQFF
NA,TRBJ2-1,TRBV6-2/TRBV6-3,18,CASSYSVQSGSSYNEQFF
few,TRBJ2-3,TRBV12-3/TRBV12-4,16,CASSLLGRPLTDTQYF
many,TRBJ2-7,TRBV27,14,CASSPISVVNEQYF
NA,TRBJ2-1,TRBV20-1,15,CSARDLADLYNEQFF
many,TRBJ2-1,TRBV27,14,CASSRGGRGSEQFF
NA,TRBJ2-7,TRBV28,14,CASSFETASDERYF
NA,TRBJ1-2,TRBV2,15,CASSEGSGGNYGYTF
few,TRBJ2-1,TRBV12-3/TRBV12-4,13,CASSLSAHNEQFF
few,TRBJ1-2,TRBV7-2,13,CASSRGGGTGYTF
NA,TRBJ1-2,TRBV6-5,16,CASNEAGFSTNYNYTF
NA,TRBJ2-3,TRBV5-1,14,CASSLAESTDTEYF
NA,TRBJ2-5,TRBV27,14,CASSETNQQETQYF
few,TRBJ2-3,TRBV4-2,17,CASSQESSGLSTDTQYF
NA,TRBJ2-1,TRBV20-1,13,CSASRLPRYEQFF
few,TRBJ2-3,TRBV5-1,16,CASSSGLAVSTDTQYF
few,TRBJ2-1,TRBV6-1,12,CASSFPLRYQFF
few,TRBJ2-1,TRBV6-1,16,CASRAPGLAGGLEQFF
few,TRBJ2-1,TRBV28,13,CASSFRKGGEQFF
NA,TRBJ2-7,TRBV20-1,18,CSATRTSGRGVLSYEQYF
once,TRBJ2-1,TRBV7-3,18,CASSLLAGGPSSYNEQFF
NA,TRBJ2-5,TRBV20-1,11,CSASHIETQYF
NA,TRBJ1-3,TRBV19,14,CASSIPTAGNTIYF
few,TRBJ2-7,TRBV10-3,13,CAISDLNSYEQYF
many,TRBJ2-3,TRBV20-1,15,CSADTGTSGTDTQYF
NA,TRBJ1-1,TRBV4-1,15,CASSQGTGDDTEAFF
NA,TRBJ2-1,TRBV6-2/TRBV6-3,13,CASTPMGHNEQFF
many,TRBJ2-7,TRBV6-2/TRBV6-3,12,CASSLRDHEQYF
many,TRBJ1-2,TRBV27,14,CASSLIGDALGYTF
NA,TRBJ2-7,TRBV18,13,CASSPNAGHEQYF
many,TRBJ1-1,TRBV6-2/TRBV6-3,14,CASSPDRVNTEAFF
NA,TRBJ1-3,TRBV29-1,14,CSVEAGGPGDTIYF
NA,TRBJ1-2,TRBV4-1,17,CASSRSATGTSNYGYTF
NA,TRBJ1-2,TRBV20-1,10,CSATRVGYTF
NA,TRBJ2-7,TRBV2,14,CATTEQGLSYEQYF
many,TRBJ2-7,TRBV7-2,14,CASSSDRVSYEQYF
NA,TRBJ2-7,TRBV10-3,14,CAISLRAATYEQYF
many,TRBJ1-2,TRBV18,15,CASSPDRGVSYGYTF
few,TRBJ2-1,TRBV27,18,CASSLRSSGSFSYNEQFF
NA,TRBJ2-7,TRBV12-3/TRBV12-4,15,CASSSVAGLSYEQYF
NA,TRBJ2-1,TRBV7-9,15,CASSPLGGAYNEQFF
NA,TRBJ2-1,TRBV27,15,CASSPRDREENEQFF
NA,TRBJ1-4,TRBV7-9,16,CASSSYPRTGYEKLFF
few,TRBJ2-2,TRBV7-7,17,CASSSGTSGIHTGELFF
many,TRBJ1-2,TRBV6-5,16,CASSYSYRAYNYGYTF
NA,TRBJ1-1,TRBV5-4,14,CASSSSGSYTEAFF
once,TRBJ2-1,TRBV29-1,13,CSFNQGTYNEQFF
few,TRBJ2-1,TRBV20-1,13,CSARDSDYNEQFF